The 3 T cell receptor beta chains reported below all come from one sample, sequenced in a study of T-cell reconstitution after alpha-beta-depleted transplantation in children. The TCRbeta library was prepared with unique molecular identifiers. TCRdb reprocessed the PCR reads with MiXCR, giving one entry per CDR3 protein. This sample has around 450,000 distinct CDR3 sequences, with roughly a tenth found just once. Sequencing used PBMCs, obtained before TCRalphabeta/CD19-depleted stem cell transplant. The source of these receptors is a child aged 2 to 15 with inherited bone marrow failure, due to receive a stem cell transplant.

The V call is TRBV11-2, the J call TRBJ2-2; 9 bases agree with TRBD2. Looked up from germline, CDR1 is SGHAT and CDR2 is FQNNGV. V lost 8 bases, J lost 1 base, and 8 bases stayed unmatched. The CDR3 runs to 16 residues. The CDR3 region has the DNA TGTGCCAGCCATGGGCTAGCGGGAAGGAACACCGGGGAGCTGTTTTTT. Amino acid sequence: CASHGLAGRNTGELFF.

This clonotype was picked up many times. V is TRBV12-3 or TRBV12-4 and J is TRBJ1-4; D unresolved. The CDR3 totals 13 residues. Trimming took 4 bases from V and 6 from J, leaving 9 bases between them. The CDR3 nucleotides are TGTGCCAGCAGTTGGACCGGAGATGAAAAACTGTTTTTT. As protein: CASSWTGDEKLFF.

Comment on this clonotype: A much larger clone is a single base away; this may be a read error. In this CDR3 the conserved last residue, phenylalanine or tryptophan, is missing, so a read error is likely. V is TRBV27 and J is TRBJ2-7; TRBD2 might be the D (6 bases). Per the germline V gene, CDR1 is MNHEY and CDR2 is SMNVEV (reference sequence). Trimming pared 5 bases from V and 6 bases from J, leaving 17 bases between. The CDR3 runs 14 residues. CDR3 in DNA: TGTGCCAGCAGTCTCTCCAGGCGGGGCGGCGAGCAGTACCTC. Translated, it gives CASSLSRRGGEQYL.